The 25 T cell receptor beta chains given below trace back to one sample, sequenced in a study of post-analysis software for immune sequencing data. Which antigens these TCRs recognize remains unknown. Unique molecular identifiers were present in the TCR beta cDNA libraries. TCRdb independently ran MiXCR on the PCR reads; one entry per CDR3 protein. This table holds approximately 690,000 distinct CDR3 sequences, 55% to 60% found once. Study-wide results and caveats: A few TRBV segments appeared more often in patients than in controls, and TRBV5-6, TRBV5-1 and TRBV20-1 were among these.

The sequencing input was blood. These receptor sequences come from a girl aged 2 to 10 with multiple sclerosis.

The chain employs TRBV27 and TRBJ2-1; 7 bases match TRBD1. CDR1 is MNHEY and CDR2 is SMNVEV in the germline V gene (reference sequence). The junction had 9 bases not matched to a gene; V was cut back by 6 bases and J by 4 bases. The CDR3 extends over 15 amino acids. The CDR3 DNA reads TGTGCCAGCAGGAATACCGGGACAGTTTACAATGAGCAGTTCTTC. Protein: CASRNTGTVYNEQFF.

This clonotype came up many times. The CDR3 sequence: CASSLGRLDRYTF. The CDR3 nucleotides read TGTGCCAGCAGCTTAGGACGGTTAGATCGCTACACCTTC. V is TRBV7-2 and J is TRBJ1-2; no reliable D call. The CDR3 has 13 amino acids. The germline CDR1 and CDR2 sequences are SGHTA and FQGNSA. Trimming removed 1 base from V and 9 bases from J, with 12 bases in between.

This CDR3 reads CSVVGRLFYNEQFF. The CDR3 DNA reads as TGCAGCGTTGTTGGCAGGCTCTTTTACAATGAGCAGTTCTTC. This chain uses TRBV29-1 with TRBJ2-1; no definite D call. This CDR3 is built from 14 residues. Germline values: CDR1 SQVTM, CDR2 ANQGSEA. Trimming pared 4 bases from V and 4 bases from J, leaving 14 bases between.

The J gene is TRBJ1-5, the V gene TRBV6-5; the D is unclear. The germline gives CDR1 MNHEY, CDR2 SVGAGI. Trimming shortened V by 0 bases and J by 1 base, and 7 bases separated the two germline ends. The CDR3 is 15 residues long. CDR3 region: CASSYSVRSNQPQHF. CDR3 nucleotide sequence: TGTGCCAGCAGTTACTCGGTACGGAGCAATCAGCCCCAGCATTTT.

The chain has TRBV2 and TRBJ2-7; D assignment may be TRBD1 or TRBD2 (5 bases each). Germline V gene lookup returns CDR1 SNHLY and CDR2 FYNNEI. Trimming cost V 7 bases and J 2 bases, with 15 bases left between them. The CDR3 has 14 amino acids. Here the CDR3 DNA reads TGTGCCAGCATTGATTGGGACGAGACCTACGAGCAGTACTTC. This gives the protein CASIDWDETYEQYF.

The chain joins TRBV12-3 or TRBV12-4 to TRBJ1-5; 7 nucleotides align to TRBD1. Trimming at V came to 5 bases and at J to 7 bases, leaving 8 bases not matched to a gene. The CDR3 runs to 14 residues. The CDR3 protein is CASSPPGGGQPQHF. CDR3 bases: TGTGCCAGCAGTCCCCCAGGGGGAGGGCAGCCCCAGCATTTT.

The CDR3 protein is CASSPSWDDTQYF. For the CDR3, the DNA is TGCGCCAGCAGCCCGTCTTGGGACGATACGCAGTATTTT. The chain employs TRBV5-1 and TRBJ2-3; D assignment may be TRBD1 or TRBD2 (5 bases each). CDR1 SGHRS and CDR2 YFSETQ come from the germline V gene. The germline V and J ends were trimmed by 4 bases and 6 bases, with 12 bases remaining between them. The CDR3 extends over 13 amino acids.

The chain is built from TRBV12-3 or TRBV12-4 and TRBJ2-3; weak D call: TRBD2 (6 bases). V was clipped by 5 bases and J by 0 bases, with 15 bases between them. The CDR3 contains 16 residues. CDR3 residues: CASSHAGTPSTDTQYF. The CDR3 nucleotides read TGTGCCAGCAGTCACGCCGGGACTCCTAGCACAGATACGCAGTATTTT.

V gene TRBV12-3 or TRBV12-4 combines with J gene TRBJ2-4; TRBD1 might be the D (6 bases). The CDR3 is made up of 15 amino acids. Trimming took off 2 bases at V and 1 base at J, with 9 bases between the two ends. The CDR3: CASSLRGSAKNIQYF. CDR3 bases: TGTGCCAGCAGTTTAAGGGGGTCGGCCAAAAACATTCAGTACTTC.

This chain joins TRBV7-2 and TRBJ2-7, with D possibly matching TRBD2 (7 bases). This CDR3 is 13 amino acids long. V shed 6 bases and J shed 2 bases, with 11 bases lying between them. Germline V gives CDR1 SGHTA, CDR2 FQGNSA. CDR3 in DNA: TGTGCCAGCAGTGGGGGGGCGGCCTACGAGCAGTACTTC. Amino acids: CASSGGAAYEQYF.

The gene calls are TRBV24-1 and TRBJ2-1; D unclear. Germline lookup yields CDR1 KGHDR and CDR2 SFDVKD. V lost 4 bases and J 0 bases, leaving 9 bases between the germline ends. There are 15 residues in the CDR3. The CDR3 region is CATSETGYSYNEQFF. DNA of the CDR3: TGTGCCACCAGTGAAACCGGGTACTCCTACAATGAGCAGTTCTTC.

This sequence joins TRBV20-1 and TRBJ2-7; TRBD2 aligns across 7 bases. Germline V lookup: CDR1 DFQATT, CDR2 SNEGSKA (reference sequence). J was trimmed by 2 bases and V by 0 bases; bases with no gene match: 7. CDR3 size: 15 residues. The CDR3 DNA is TGCAGTGCTAGAGAGATGGGGGGGGTAACCTACGAGCAGTACTTC. Translating it yields CSAREMGGVTYEQYF.

With respect to this clonotype: One end of the junction fails to match germline, which may point to a read error. The rearrangement links TRBV3-1 to TRBJ2-5; D call uncertain. Germline V gene lookup returns CDR1 LGHDT and CDR2 YNNKEL (reference sequence). The CDR3 runs to 14 residues. The CDR3 loop reads CASSQPSDTEAQYF. CDR3 in DNA: TGTGCCAGCAGCCAACCGTCAGACACAGAGGCCCAGTACTTC.

V and J are TRBV6-5 and TRBJ1-6, with D maybe TRBD1 (6 bases). This CDR3 has 15 residues. Trimming left V 2 bases short and J 10 bases short, with 15 bases between. Germline lookup yields CDR1 MNHEY and CDR2 SVGAGI. The CDR3 DNA reads as TGTGCCAGCAGTTACAACAGGGCGTCGGGATCACCCCTCCACTTT. Translated: CASSYNRASGSPLHF.

This chain joins TRBV24-1 and TRBJ2-5; maybe TRBD1 (5 bases). V was shortened by 5 bases and J by 4 bases, with 16 bases between the two germline ends. Germline assignment: CDR1 KGHDR and CDR2 SFDVKD. This CDR3 has 15 amino acids. The CDR3: CATSVPAGQGETQYF. The CDR3 nucleotides are TGTGCCACCAGTGTCCCAGCAGGGCAAGGAGAGACCCAGTACTTC.

The chain employs TRBV14 and TRBJ1-5; D is ambiguous. Trimming took off 4 bases at V and 5 bases at J, with 12 bases between the two ends. CDR3 length equals 14 residues. CDR1 is SGHDN and CDR2 is FVKESK in the germline V gene. The CDR3 loop reads CASSRAGPDQPQHF. As DNA, the CDR3 is TGTGCCAGCAGCCGGGCAGGACCCGATCAGCCCCAGCATTTT.

About this clonotype itself: A much bigger clone sits one base away, suggesting this may be a read error. The chain uses TRBV9 and TRBJ2-5; the D gene could be TRBD1 or TRBD2 (7 bases each). The germline V gene has CDR1 SGDLS and CDR2 YYNGEE. With 4 bases removed from V and 8 bases from J, the gap between germline ends came to 24 bases. CDR3 length equals 16 residues. CDR3 DNA sequence: TGTGCCAGCAGCCGGGGGGCGGCTCAGGGGGGCCCCACCCAGTACTTC. This gives the protein CASSRGAAQGGPTQYF. Using reference TRBV9 and TRBJ2-5 for the parts outside the CDR3, the full variable domain is DSGVTQTPKHLITATGQRVTLRCSPRSGDLSVYWYQQSLDQGLQFLIQYYNGEERAKGNILERFSAQQFPDLHSELNLSSLELGDSALYFCASSRGAAQGGPTQYFGPGTRLLVL.

V usage is TRBV7-3 and J usage is TRBJ2-1; the match to TRBD2 covers 12 bases. Per germline, CDR1 SGHTA and CDR2 FQGTGA. The CDR3 spans 15 residues. With V trimmed by 5 bases and J by 10 bases, 9 bases remained unmatched. In DNA form, the CDR3 reads TGTGCCAGCAGCCCTAGCGGGAGGGCCTCGATAGAGCAGTTCTTC. It translates to CASSPSGRASIEQFF.

This chain links TRBV20-1 with TRBJ2-3, with TRBD2 matching 7 bases. V lost 3 bases and J lost 1; bases outside the gene matches: 10. This CDR3 is 16 amino acids long. CDR1 is DFQATT, CDR2 SNEGSKA, per germline (reference sequence). CDR3 DNA sequence: TGCAGTGCTAGGACTCCCCCACGGGGGGGCACAGATACGCAGTATTTT. Translating it yields CSARTPPRGGTDTQYF.

At least ten counts were recorded for this clonotype. This chain connects TRBV5-1 to TRBJ2-3; 8 bases fit TRBD1. CDR3 length equals 14 residues. Germline V gives CDR1 SGHRS, CDR2 YFSETQ. Trimming removed 4 bases from V and 5 bases from J; junction bases left unmatched: 6. The DNA of the CDR3 is TGCGCCAGCAGCCTCGGACAGGGAGGAGATACGCAGTATTTT. This translates into CASSLGQGGDTQYF.

The V and J genes are TRBV28 and TRBJ1-1, with D perhaps matching TRBD1 (6 bases). V was cut by 10 bases and J by 5 bases, with 14 bases left in between. CDR1 and CDR2 from the germline V gene are MDHEN and SYDVKM. CDR3 length: 12 amino acids. CDR3 in amino acids: CATVWQGTEAFF. CDR3 DNA: TGTGCCACCGTTTGGCAGGGGACTGAAGCTTTCTTT.

V usage is TRBV29-1 and J usage is TRBJ2-3; 8 nucleotides agree with TRBD1. This CDR3 spans 12 amino acids. Trimming cost V 3 bases and J 6 bases; bases outside gene matches: 2. Germline lookup yields CDR1 SQVTM and CDR2 ANQGSEA. The CDR3 here is CSVDRTGDTQYF. The CDR3 nucleotides are TGCAGCGTTGATCGGACAGGGGATACGCAGTATTTT.

The chain links TRBV9 to TRBJ2-3; TRBD2 matches 8 bases. The junction had 9 bases not matched to a gene; V was cut back by 2 bases and J by 4 bases. This CDR3 region has 16 residues. Looked up from germline, CDR1 is SGDLS and CDR2 is YYNGEE. The CDR3 coding sequence is TGTGCCAGCAGCGTCGTCGCGGGGGGAGGTGCAGATACGCAGTATTTT. Translation gives CASSVVAGGGADTQYF.

This clonotype was counted between two and nine times. This chain links TRBV18 with TRBJ2-6; maybe TRBD2 (6 bases). Trimming stripped 2 bases from V and 1 base from J, with 9 bases between. CDR1 is KGHSH and CDR2 is LQKENI in the germline V gene. CDR3 length: 16 amino acids. The CDR3, as DNA: TGTGCCAGCTCACCAGCGGGGAGGTCTGGGGCCAACGTCCTGACTTTC. The encoded protein is CASSPAGRSGANVLTF.

The chain has TRBV7-9 and TRBJ2-3, with D possibly matching TRBD2 (5 bases). The CDR3 has 14 amino acids. V lost 0 bases to trimming and J lost 4 bases, with 8 bases between them. The germline gives CDR1 SEHNR, CDR2 FQNEAQ (reference sequence). CDR3 sequence reads: CASSLAGAPDTQYF. For the CDR3, the DNA is TGTGCCAGCAGCTTAGCGGGAGCCCCAGATACGCAGTATTTT.